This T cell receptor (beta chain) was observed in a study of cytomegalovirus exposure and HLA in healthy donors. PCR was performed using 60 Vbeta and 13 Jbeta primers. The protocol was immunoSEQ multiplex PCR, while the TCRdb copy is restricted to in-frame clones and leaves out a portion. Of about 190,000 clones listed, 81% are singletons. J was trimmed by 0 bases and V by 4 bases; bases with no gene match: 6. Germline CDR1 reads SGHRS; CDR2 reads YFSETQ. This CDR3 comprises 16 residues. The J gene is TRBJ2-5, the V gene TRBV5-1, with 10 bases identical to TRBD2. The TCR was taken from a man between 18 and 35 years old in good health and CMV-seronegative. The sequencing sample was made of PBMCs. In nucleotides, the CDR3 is TGCGCCAGCAGCGCTCAGCTAGCGGGGGACCAAGAGACCCAGTACTTC. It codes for CASSAQLAGDQETQYF. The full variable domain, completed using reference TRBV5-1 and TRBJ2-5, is KAGVTQTPRYLIKTRGQQVTLSCSPISGHRSVSWYQQTPGQGLQFLFEYFSETQRNKGNFPGRFSGRQFSNSRSEMNVSTLELGDSALYLCASSAQLAGDQETQYFGPGTRLLVL.